This T cell receptor (beta chain) was documented in a study of shared clonotypes between healthy human individuals. A word on this clone: Its matching antigen is unknown.

This CDR3 is built from 15 residues. Trimming at V came to 8 bases and at J to 10 bases, leaving 16 bases not matched to a gene. Germline V gene data show CDR1 as MNHEY and CDR2 as SMNVEV (reference sequence). An approximately 200 ng quantity of DNA, roughly 29,000 T cell genomes, went into the sorted-subset replicate PCRs. Sequencing was performed with immunoSEQ multiplex PCR; in TCRdb, only in-frame clones are kept and a portion is missing. The data contain approximately 1,000,000 clones, about 72% of them singletons. Regarding the study as a whole: The low donor count limited represented genetic and exposure-history diversity. Clonotype sharing among donors was expected to depend on sequencing depth. The study sampled only blood, and tissue repertoires likely differ.

The sequence was obtained from a man aged 18 to 35 in good health. Some clones in this sample may be carry-over from other donors' samples. The J gene is TRBJ2-1, the V gene TRBV27, with 8 bases matching TRBD2. The sequenced material came from memory CD4+ T cells from PBMCs. The subset is: CD45RA-negative fraction. CDR3 DNA sequence: TGTGCCAGCCGCACAACTAGCGGAGTCGTGCGGGAGCAGTTCTTC. It yields the protein CASRTTSGVVREQFF.